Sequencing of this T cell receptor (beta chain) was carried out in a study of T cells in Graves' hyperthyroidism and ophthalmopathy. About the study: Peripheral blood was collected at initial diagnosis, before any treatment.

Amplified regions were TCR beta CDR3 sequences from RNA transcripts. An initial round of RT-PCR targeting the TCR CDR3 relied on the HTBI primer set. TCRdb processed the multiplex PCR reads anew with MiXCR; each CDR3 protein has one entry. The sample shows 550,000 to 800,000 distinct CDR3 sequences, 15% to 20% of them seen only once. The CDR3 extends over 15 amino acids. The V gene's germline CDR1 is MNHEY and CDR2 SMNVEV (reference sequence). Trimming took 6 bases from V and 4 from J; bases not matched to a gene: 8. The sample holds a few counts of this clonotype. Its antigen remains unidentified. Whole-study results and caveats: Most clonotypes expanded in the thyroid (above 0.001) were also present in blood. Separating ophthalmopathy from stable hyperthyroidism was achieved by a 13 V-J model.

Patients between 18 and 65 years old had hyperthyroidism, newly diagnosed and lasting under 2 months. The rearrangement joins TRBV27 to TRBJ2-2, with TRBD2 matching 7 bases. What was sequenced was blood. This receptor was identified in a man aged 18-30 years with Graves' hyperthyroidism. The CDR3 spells CASRPVGTTTGELFF. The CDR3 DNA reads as TGTGCCAGCAGACCAGTCGGGACTACCACCGGGGAGCTGTTTTTT.